The clone carrying this T cell receptor (beta chain) was seen more than once but under ten times. Antigen specificity is unknown. The CDR3 is 15 amino acids. Germline loops: CDR1 MNHEY, CDR2 SMNVEV (reference sequence). The ends lost 7 bases at V and 2 bases at J; junction bases unmatched: 9. This record belongs to a study of T cell repertoires in cytomegalovirus infection. Study in general: It was recently identified HLA-C-restricted and well-studied HLA-B-restricted CMV epitopes that the study used. Study-wide findings and caveats: Dominating the ex vivo response were HLA-C-restricted CMV-specific TCR beta clonotypes.

MiXCR, run by TCRdb on the reads, gives a single entry per CDR3 protein. The sample has roughly 920,000 distinct CDR3 sequences; around 30% are singletons. The chain couples TRBV27 to TRBJ2-7; TRBD2 aligns across 9 bases. The sequencing used cultured CD8+ T cells from PBMCs, collected from culture after CMV antigen stimulation. This clonotype was obtained from a human donor in good health (CMV status not recorded). Some clones in this sample may be carry-over from other donors' samples. The CDR3 sequence: CASTREASGTYEQYF. Here the CDR3 DNA reads TGTGCCAGCACTCGGGAGGCTAGCGGGACCTACGAGCAGTACTTC.